This T cell receptor beta chain is drawn from a study of blood T cell repertoires in COVID-19. Original data processing: Estimation of nucleated cell counts relied on the amplification of reference gene primers. Sequenced by immunoSEQ multiplex PCR; TCRdb stores in-frame clones only, minus some. V, J and clone size were drawn from that table, and D and trimming were deduced from the DNA. The sample shows about 180,000 clones, 89% of them seen only once. V trimming: 5 bases; J trimming: 6 bases; junction bases outside the gene matches: 9. This CDR3 has 16 residues. The germline CDR1 and CDR2 sequences are MNHEY and SMNVEV (reference sequence).

The origin of this receptor is a middle-aged woman with acute COVID-19. The sample was PBMCs or T cells enriched from blood (not recorded which). The chain carries TRBV27 and TRBJ1-6; 8 bases map to TRBD1. CDR3: CASSAFTGGLNSPLHF. DNA of the CDR3: TGTGCCAGCAGTGCCTTTACAGGGGGACTTAATTCACCCCTCCACTTT.